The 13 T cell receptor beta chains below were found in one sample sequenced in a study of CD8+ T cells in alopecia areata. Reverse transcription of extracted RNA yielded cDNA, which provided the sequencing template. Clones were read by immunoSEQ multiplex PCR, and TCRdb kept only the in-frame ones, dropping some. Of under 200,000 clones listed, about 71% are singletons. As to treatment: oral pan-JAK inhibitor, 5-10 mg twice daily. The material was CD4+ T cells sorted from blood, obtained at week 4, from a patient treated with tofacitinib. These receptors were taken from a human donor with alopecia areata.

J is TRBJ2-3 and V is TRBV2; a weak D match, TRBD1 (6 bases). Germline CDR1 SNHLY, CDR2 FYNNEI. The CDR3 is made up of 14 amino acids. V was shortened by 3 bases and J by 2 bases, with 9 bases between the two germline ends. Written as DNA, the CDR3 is TGTGCCAGCAGTGAGTGGACAGACACAGATACGCAGTATTTT. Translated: CASSEWTDTDTQYF.

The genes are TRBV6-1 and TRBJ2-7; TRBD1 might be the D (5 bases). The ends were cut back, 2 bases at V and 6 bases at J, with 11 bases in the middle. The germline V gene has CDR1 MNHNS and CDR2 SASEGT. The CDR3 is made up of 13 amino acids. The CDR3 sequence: CASSEKGSVEQYF. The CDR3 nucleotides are TGTGCCAGCAGTGAAAAGGGGTCGGTCGAGCAGTACTTC.

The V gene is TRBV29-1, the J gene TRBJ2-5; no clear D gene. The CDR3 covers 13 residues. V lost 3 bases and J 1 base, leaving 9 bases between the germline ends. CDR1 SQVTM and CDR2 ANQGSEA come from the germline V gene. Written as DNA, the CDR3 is TGCAGCGTTGAGAAAACAGTCCAAGAGACCCAGTACTTC. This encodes CSVEKTVQETQYF.

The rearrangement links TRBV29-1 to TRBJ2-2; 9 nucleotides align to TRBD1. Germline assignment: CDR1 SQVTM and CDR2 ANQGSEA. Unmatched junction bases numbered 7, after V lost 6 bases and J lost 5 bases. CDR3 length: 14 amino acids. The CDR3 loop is CSVLTGGGTGELFF. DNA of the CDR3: TGCAGCGTCCTAACAGGGGGCGGTACCGGGGAGCTGTTTTTT.

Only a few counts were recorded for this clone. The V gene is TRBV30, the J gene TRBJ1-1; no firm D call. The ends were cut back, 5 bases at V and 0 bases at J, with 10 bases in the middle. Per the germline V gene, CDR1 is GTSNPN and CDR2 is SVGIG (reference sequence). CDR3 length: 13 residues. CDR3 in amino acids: CAWGESMNTEAFF. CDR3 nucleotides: TGTGCCTGGGGTGAGAGCATGAACACTGAAGCTTTCTTT.

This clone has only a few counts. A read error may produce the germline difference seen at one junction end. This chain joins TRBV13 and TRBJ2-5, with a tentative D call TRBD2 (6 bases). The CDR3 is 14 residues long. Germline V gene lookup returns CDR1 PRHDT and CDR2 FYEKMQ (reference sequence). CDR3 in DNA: TGTGCCAGCAGCCTAGGGACTGCCGCAGAGACCCAGTACTTC. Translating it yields CASSLGTAAETQYF.

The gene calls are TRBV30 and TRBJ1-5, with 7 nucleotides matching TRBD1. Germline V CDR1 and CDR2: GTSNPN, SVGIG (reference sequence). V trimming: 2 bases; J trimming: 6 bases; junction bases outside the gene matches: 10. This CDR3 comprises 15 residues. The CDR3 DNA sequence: TGTGCCTGGAGTTCCCAGACAGGGCAGGTTCAGCCCCAGCATTTT. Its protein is CAWSSQTGQVQPQHF.

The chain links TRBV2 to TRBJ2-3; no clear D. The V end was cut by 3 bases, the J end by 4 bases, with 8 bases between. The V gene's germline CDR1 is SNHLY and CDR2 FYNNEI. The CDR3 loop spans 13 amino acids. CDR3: CASSDNPSDTQYF. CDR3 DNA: TGTGCCAGCAGTGATAACCCCTCAGATACGCAGTATTTT.

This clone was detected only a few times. The CDR3 nucleotides are TGTGCCAGCAGCTTGGGGGCGTACACTGAAGCTTTCTTT. Its translation: CASSLGAYTEAFF. This rearrangement joins TRBV7-9 to TRBJ1-1; tentative D call: TRBD1 (6 bases). This CDR3 is built from 13 residues. Germline CDR1 reads SEHNR; CDR2 reads FQNEAQ (reference sequence). Trimming removed 3 bases at V and 3 bases at J, with 8 bases between.

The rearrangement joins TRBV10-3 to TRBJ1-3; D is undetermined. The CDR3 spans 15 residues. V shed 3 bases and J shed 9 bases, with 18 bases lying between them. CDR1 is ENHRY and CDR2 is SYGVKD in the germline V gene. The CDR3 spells CAISDSAGRSGTIYF. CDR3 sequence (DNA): TGTGCCATCAGTGATTCGGCGGGGAGGTCCGGCACCATATATTTT.

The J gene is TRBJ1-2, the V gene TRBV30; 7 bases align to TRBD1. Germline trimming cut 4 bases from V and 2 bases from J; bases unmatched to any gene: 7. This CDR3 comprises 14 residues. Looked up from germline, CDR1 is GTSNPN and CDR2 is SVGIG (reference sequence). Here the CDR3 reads CAWTPTGTNYGYTF. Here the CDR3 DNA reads TGTGCCTGGACCCCGACAGGGACGAACTATGGCTACACCTTC.

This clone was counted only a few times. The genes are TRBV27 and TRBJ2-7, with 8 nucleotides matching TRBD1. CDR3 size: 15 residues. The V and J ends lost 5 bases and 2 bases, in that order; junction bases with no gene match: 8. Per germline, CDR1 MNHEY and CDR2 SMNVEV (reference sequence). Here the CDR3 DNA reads TGTGCCAGCAGTCTCCTCGGGACAGGCCCCTACGAGCAGTACTTC. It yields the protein CASSLLGTGPYEQYF.

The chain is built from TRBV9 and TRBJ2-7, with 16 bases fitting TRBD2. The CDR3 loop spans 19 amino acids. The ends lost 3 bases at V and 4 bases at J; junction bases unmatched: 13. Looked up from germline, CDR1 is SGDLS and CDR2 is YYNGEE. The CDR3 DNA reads TGTGCCAGCAGCGCAAGTGGGACTAGCGGGGGGGCCGTCGCATACGAGCAGTACTTC. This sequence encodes CASSASGTSGGAVAYEQYF.